One sample yielded the 28 T cell receptor beta chains listed below, sequenced in a study of blood T cell repertoires in COVID-19. Measured with immunoSEQ multiplex PCR; TCRdb has only the in-frame clones, and not every one. This sample carries 35,000 to 45,000 clones, around 85% of them seen once, and the ten largest clones take about 4.2%. The sample was peripheral blood. The receptors originated from a man aged 55-75 years with acute or convalescent COVID-19.

V usage is TRBV3-1 (or the pseudogene TRBV3-2) and J usage is TRBJ1-2; D is unresolved. The germline gives CDR1 LGHDT, CDR2 YNNKEL (reference sequence). Between the trimmed V and J ends, which lost 0 bases and 2 bases, there was a span of 13 bases. This CDR3 has 16 amino acids. CDR3 nucleotide sequence: TGTGCCAGCAGCCAAGAGGGTACGCGGCTCAACTATGGCTACACCTTC. It yields the protein CASSQEGTRLNYGYTF.

The rearrangement uses TRBV5-5 and TRBJ1-4, with D perhaps matching TRBD1 (6 bases). This CDR3 has 13 amino acids. The V and J ends lost 8 bases and 4 bases respectively, with 12 bases between them. The V gene's germline CDR1 is SGHKS and CDR2 YYEKEE (reference sequence). The CDR3, as DNA: TGTGCCAGGTGGACAGACTATAATGAAAAACTGTTTTTT. Translating it yields CARWTDYNEKLFF.

As DNA, the CDR3 is TGTGCCAGCAGCGTAGCTAGTGCCCCTGGGGATACGCAGTATTTT. Translating gives CASSVASAPGDTQYF. The J gene is TRBJ2-3, the V gene TRBV9; D is unresolved. Trimming cost V 0 bases and J 6 bases, with 14 bases left between them. The CDR3 runs to 15 residues. Germline-derived CDR1 and CDR2 are SGDLS and YYNGEE.

This rearrangement joins TRBV5-1 to TRBJ2-3, with D perhaps TRBD1 (5 bases). The CDR3 sequence is 15 residues long. Deletions cut 4 bases from V and 6 bases from J, with 18 bases between. CDR1 SGHRS and CDR2 YFSETQ come from the germline V gene. For the CDR3, the DNA is TGCGCCAGCAGCACCCTCAGGGCTAGTACCGATACGCAGTATTTT. Protein product: CASSTLRASTDTQYF.

This chain links TRBV20-1 with TRBJ1-1; D is uncertain. The CDR3 loop spans 13 amino acids. Germline assignment: CDR1 DFQATT and CDR2 SNEGSKA (reference sequence). The V end lost 3 bases, the J end lost 1 base, and 9 bases lay between the germline ends. The CDR3 region is CSASNEGNTEAFF. CDR3 sequence (DNA): TGCAGTGCTAGTAATGAGGGGAACACTGAAGCTTTCTTT.

This clone was seen once. Other DNA sequences within the sample encode an identical CDR3. This chain uses TRBV5-1 with TRBJ1-3, with D uncertain. The length of the CDR3 is 14 residues. V lost 0 bases to trimming and J lost 0 bases, with 4 bases between them. CDR1 and CDR2 from the germline V gene are SGHRS and YFSETQ. The CDR3 coding sequence is TGCGCCAGCAGCTTGGACAGCTCTGGAAACACCATATATTTT. It specifies CASSLDSSGNTIYF.

The rearrangement links TRBV18 to TRBJ1-6; 8 bases match TRBD1. This CDR3 has 15 residues. Germline V gene data show CDR1 as KGHSH and CDR2 as LQKENI. V dropped 3 bases and J dropped 3; count of bases not matched to a gene: 1. The CDR3 sequence: CASSPGTGYNSPLHF. As DNA, the CDR3 is TGTGCCAGCTCACCCGGGACAGGCTATAATTCACCCCTCCACTTT.

The chain carries TRBV19 and TRBJ2-3; D possibly corresponds to TRBD2 (5 bases). The CDR3 extends over 11 amino acids. V lost 3 bases and J lost 8, with 6 bases in between. Germline CDR1 LNHDA, CDR2 SQIVND (reference sequence). The CDR3 here is CASSIGVTQYF. In DNA, the CDR3 is TGTGCCAGTAGTATCGGGGTTACGCAGTATTTT.

V gene TRBV18 combines with J gene TRBJ1-3; the D is unclear. This CDR3 has 15 residues. The germline V gene has CDR1 KGHSH and CDR2 LQKENI. V was trimmed by 10 bases and J by 0 bases, leaving 16 bases between them. The chain's CDR3 is CATEKGLNSGNTIYF. CDR3 sequence (DNA): TGTGCCACCGAAAAAGGACTGAACTCTGGAAACACCATATATTTT.

This clone has a single count. The chain recombines TRBV10-2 with TRBJ1-1, with no clear D. Germline V gene sequence: CDR1 WSHSY, CDR2 SAAADI. V was pared by 11 bases and J by 4 bases, with 17 bases between. The CDR3 runs 13 residues. CDR3 in amino acids: CALDITLFTEAFF. For the CDR3, the DNA is TGCGCCTTAGACATCACTCTTTTCACTGAAGCTTTCTTT.

This chain joins TRBV7-9 and TRBJ2-3; D is unresolved. The CDR3 runs to 12 residues. Germline V CDR1 and CDR2: SEHNR, FQNEAQ (reference sequence). V was trimmed by 5 bases and J by 11 bases, leaving 14 bases between them. This chain's CDR3 is CASSPASRGQYF. The DNA for the CDR3 is TGTGCCAGCAGCCCGGCCTCACGAGGGCAGTATTTT.

V usage is TRBV7-9 and J usage is TRBJ2-1; TRBD1 agrees at 9 bases. The V and J ends lost 6 bases and 6 bases, in that order; junction bases with no gene match: 9. CDR1 SEHNR and CDR2 FQNEAQ come from the germline V gene (reference sequence). The CDR3 runs 15 residues. CDR3 loop: CASRRTGVGGNEQFF. CDR3 DNA sequence: TGTGCCAGCAGAAGGACAGGGGTAGGTGGCAATGAGCAGTTCTTC.

The chain uses TRBV30 and TRBJ1-4, with D possibly TRBD1 on 5 matching bases. Trimming pared 5 bases from V and 13 bases from J, leaving 17 bases between. CDR3 length equals 12 residues. Germline values: CDR1 GTSNPN, CDR2 SVGIG (reference sequence). CDR3: CAWGGLSDTLFF. CDR3 bases: TGTGCCTGGGGTGGCTTGTCGGACACACTGTTTTTT.

The V call is TRBV18, the J call TRBJ1-1, with D hard to call. The CDR3 extends over 11 amino acids. V dropped 6 bases and J dropped 3 bases, with 5 bases sitting between them. Germline CDR1 and CDR2: KGHSH and LQKENI. The CDR3 DNA is TGTGCCAGCTCTCCCGACACTGAAGCTTTCTTT. It translates to CASSPDTEAFF.

V usage is TRBV19 and J usage is TRBJ2-1, with 10 bases identical to TRBD2. The CDR3 loop spans 15 amino acids. V shed 5 bases and J 7 bases; nucleotides not matched to a gene: 8. Germline CDR1 and CDR2: LNHDA and SQIVND (reference sequence). This CDR3 reads CASSGSGRGSNEQFF. CDR3 coding DNA: TGTGCCAGTAGTGGGAGCGGGAGGGGGAGTAATGAGCAGTTCTTC.

The J gene is TRBJ2-1, the V gene TRBV3-1 (or the pseudogene TRBV3-2); the D gene is possibly TRBD2 (5 bases). The V gene lost 2 bases and the J gene lost 1 base, with 15 bases spanning the gap. Per germline, CDR1 LGHDT and CDR2 YNNKEL (reference sequence). The CDR3 runs to 17 residues. CDR3 in amino acids: CASSQSPTSGSYNEQFF. The CDR3, as DNA: TGTGCCAGCAGCCAATCCCCGACGAGCGGATCCTACAATGAGCAGTTCTTC.

V is TRBV3-1 (or the pseudogene TRBV3-2) and J is TRBJ2-7, with 7 bases identical to TRBD2. The germline V gene has CDR1 LGHDT and CDR2 YNNKEL (reference sequence). Germline trimming cut 4 bases from V and 2 bases from J; bases unmatched to any gene: 5. The CDR3 is 14 residues long. CDR3 residues: CASSPPSGTYEQYF. CDR3 bases: TGTGCCAGCAGCCCCCCTAGCGGAACCTACGAGCAGTACTTC.

The V and J genes are TRBV3-1 (or the pseudogene TRBV3-2) and TRBJ1-2, with TRBD1 as a possible D gene (5 bases). Trimming removed 6 bases at V and 7 bases at J, with 18 bases between. Germline lookup yields CDR1 LGHDT and CDR2 YNNKEL (reference sequence). The CDR3 extends over 14 amino acids. CDR3 sequence reads: CASSPTGGEVGYTF. The CDR3 nucleotides are TGTGCCAGCAGTCCTACAGGTGGGGAGGTTGGCTACACCTTC.

The chain carries TRBV21-1 and TRBJ2-2; the D call in the table, TRBD1, was not verified against the DNA. TRBV21-1 is a pseudogene segment. This CDR3 spans 16 amino acids. DNA of the CDR3: TGTGCCAGCAGCCCCCCGGCAGGGGTGAACACCGGGGAGCTGTTTTTT. This codes for CASSPPAGVNTGELFF.

V and J are TRBV6-6 and TRBJ1-1; no definite D call. Between the trimmed V and J ends, which lost 11 bases and 5 bases, there was a span of 18 bases. The CDR3 length is 13 residues. Germline-derived CDR1 and CDR2 are MNHNY and SVGAGI (reference sequence). DNA of the CDR3: TGTGCCGGCCAGGAAGGTGATTTTACTGAAGCTTTCTTT. Encoded protein: CAGQEGDFTEAFF.

The V gene is TRBV9, the J gene TRBJ2-7; TRBD1 aligns across 7 bases. The V gene's germline CDR1 is SGDLS and CDR2 YYNGEE. The V and J ends lost 0 bases and 7 bases, in that order; junction bases with no gene match: 10. The CDR3 is 15 residues long. The DNA of the CDR3 is TGTGCCAGCAGCGTAGGGGACAGAGCACCGGGGGAGCAGTACTTC. The encoded protein is CASSVGDRAPGEQYF.

This clone showed up just once. The chain's CDR3 is CASSRGLAGGGGDEQFF. Written as DNA, the CDR3 is TGCGCCAGCAGCCGGGGACTAGCGGGAGGGGGGGGCGATGAGCAGTTCTTC. This sequence joins TRBV4-1 and TRBJ2-1, with 16 bases that match TRBD2. The V segment lost 4 bases and the J segment 8 bases; nucleotides outside the gene matches: 8. The CDR3 extends over 17 amino acids. CDR1 and CDR2 from the germline V gene are MGHRA and YSYEKL.

The chain uses TRBV28 and TRBJ2-7, with 8 bases matching TRBD1. Germline CDR1 MDHEN, CDR2 SYDVKM. Germline trimming cut 5 bases from V and 0 bases from J; bases unmatched to any gene: 12. CDR3 length equals 17 residues. CDR3 in amino acids: CASSPPPQGAYSYEQYF. The CDR3, as DNA: TGTGCCAGCAGTCCACCTCCTCAGGGGGCTTACTCCTACGAGCAGTACTTC.

V is TRBV5-1 and J is TRBJ1-1, with TRBD1 matching 8 bases. Per the germline V gene, CDR1 is SGHRS and CDR2 is YFSETQ. V trimming: 0 bases; J trimming: 4 bases; junction bases outside the gene matches: 8. The CDR3 has 16 residues. CDR3 residues: CASSLGGAGGTTEAFF. In DNA form, the CDR3 reads TGCGCCAGCAGCTTGGGAGGGGCAGGGGGCACCACTGAAGCTTTCTTT. Full variable domain (rest looked up from reference TRBV5-1 and TRBJ1-1): KAGVTQTPRYLIKTRGQQVTLSCSPISGHRSVSWYQQTPGQGLQFLFEYFSETQRNKGNFPGRFSGRQFSNSRSEMNVSTLELGDSALYLCASSLGGAGGTTEAFFGQGTRLTVV.

V usage is TRBV3-1 (or the pseudogene TRBV3-2) and J usage is TRBJ2-7; D perhaps matches TRBD2 (5 bases). From germline, CDR1 is LGHDT and CDR2 YNNKEL (reference sequence). Trimming shortened V by 1 base and J by 6 bases, and 7 bases separated the two germline ends. CDR3 size: 12 residues. The CDR3, as DNA: TGTGCCAGCAGCCAAGGGGCGGGCGAGCAGTACTTC. It specifies CASSQGAGEQYF.

The chain uses TRBV5-1 and TRBJ1-4, with TRBD1 matching 8 bases. Germline values: CDR1 SGHRS, CDR2 YFSETQ. CDR3 length: 15 amino acids. V dropped 4 bases and J dropped 7; count of bases not matched to a gene: 9. The CDR3 loop reads CASSRKQGDGEKLFF. CDR3 bases: TGCGCCAGCAGCCGGAAACAGGGGGATGGTGAAAAACTGTTTTTT. Full variable domain (rest looked up from reference TRBV5-1 and TRBJ1-4): KAGVTQTPRYLIKTRGQQVTLSCSPISGHRSVSWYQQTPGQGLQFLFEYFSETQRNKGNFPGRFSGRQFSNSRSEMNVSTLELGDSALYLCASSRKQGDGEKLFFGSGTQLSVL.

V gene TRBV19 combines with J gene TRBJ2-7; 7 bases are a match to TRBD1. After removal of 7 bases from V and 2 bases from J, the junction contained 8 bases not matched to a gene. The CDR3 consists of 14 residues. Per germline, CDR1 LNHDA and CDR2 SQIVND (reference sequence). CDR3 protein: CASTPRDSPYEQYF. The CDR3 DNA follows: TGTGCCAGTACTCCCCGGGACAGCCCCTACGAGCAGTACTTC.

A word on this clone: This CDR3 is also generated by other DNA sequences in the sample. The V call is TRBV5-5, the J call TRBJ1-1; 9 positions agree with TRBD1. Germline CDR1 SGHKS, CDR2 YYEKEE (reference sequence). This CDR3 is 13 amino acids long. The J segment lost 8 bases and the V segment lost 4 bases, leaving 6 bases of the junction unmatched. The CDR3 is CASSPDRGTEAFF. CDR3 sequence (DNA): TGTGCCAGCAGCCCCGACAGGGGGACCGAAGCTTTCTTT.